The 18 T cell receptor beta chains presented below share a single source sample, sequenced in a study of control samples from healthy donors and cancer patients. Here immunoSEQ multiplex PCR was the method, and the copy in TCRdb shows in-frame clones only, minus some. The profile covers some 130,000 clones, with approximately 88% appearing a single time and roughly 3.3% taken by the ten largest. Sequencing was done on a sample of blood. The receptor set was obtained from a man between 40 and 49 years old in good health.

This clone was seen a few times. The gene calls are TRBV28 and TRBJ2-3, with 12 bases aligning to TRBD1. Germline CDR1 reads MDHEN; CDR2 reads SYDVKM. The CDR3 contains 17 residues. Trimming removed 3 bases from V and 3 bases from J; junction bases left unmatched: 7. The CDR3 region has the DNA TGTGCCAGCAGTTTTCCGGGACAGGGGGCGCGAACAGATACGCAGTATTTT. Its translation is CASSFPGQGARTDTQYF.

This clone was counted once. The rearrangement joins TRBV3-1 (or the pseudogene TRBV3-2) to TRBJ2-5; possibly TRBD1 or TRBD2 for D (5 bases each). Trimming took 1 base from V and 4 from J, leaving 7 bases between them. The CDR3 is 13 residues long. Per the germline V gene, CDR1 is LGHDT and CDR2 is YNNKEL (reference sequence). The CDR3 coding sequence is TGTGCCAGCAGCCAAGCAGGGAGAGAGACCCAGTACTTC. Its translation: CASSQAGRETQYF.

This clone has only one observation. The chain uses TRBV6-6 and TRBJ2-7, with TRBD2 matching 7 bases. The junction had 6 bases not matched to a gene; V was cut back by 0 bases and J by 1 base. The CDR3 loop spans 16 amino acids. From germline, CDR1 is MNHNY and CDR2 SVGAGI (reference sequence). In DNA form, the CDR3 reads TGTGCCAGCAGTTACTCTGGGGGGGGAGGGTCCTACGAGCAGTACTTC. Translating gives CASSYSGGGGSYEQYF.

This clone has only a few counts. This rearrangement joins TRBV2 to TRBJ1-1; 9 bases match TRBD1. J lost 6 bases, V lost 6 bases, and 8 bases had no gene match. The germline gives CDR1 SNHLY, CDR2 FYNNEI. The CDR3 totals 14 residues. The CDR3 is CASRTTGGKSEAFF. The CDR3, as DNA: TGTGCCAGCAGAACTACAGGGGGCAAATCTGAAGCTTTCTTT.

The CDR3 sequence is CAIGTGTNQPQHF. CDR3 nucleotide sequence: TGTGCCATTGGGACAGGGACCAATCAGCCCCAGCATTTT. The rearrangement joins TRBV10-3 to TRBJ1-5; 9 bases match TRBD1. Unmatched junction bases numbered 3, after V lost 9 bases and J lost 3 bases. The CDR3 spans 13 residues. The germline V gene encodes CDR1 ENHRY and CDR2 SYGVKD.

CDR3 region: CASSFGWGGVGEQFF. The CDR3 nucleotides are TGCGCCAGCAGCTTCGGTTGGGGCGGTGTAGGGGAGCAGTTCTTC. The genes are TRBV5-1 and TRBJ2-1, with D possibly TRBD1 on 5 matching bases. CDR1 is SGHRS, CDR2 YFSETQ, per germline. V was shortened by 2 bases and J by 10 bases, with 19 bases between the two germline ends. This CDR3 is built from 15 residues.

The CDR3 nucleotides read TGTGCCAGCACTCCCCAGACGACACCTAGCACAGATACGCAGTATTTT. This sequence encodes CASTPQTTPSTDTQYF. This chain links TRBV6-7 with TRBJ2-3, with D unclear. TRBV6-7 has ORF status, its function being uncertain. CDR3 length: 16 residues. V was trimmed by 7 bases and J by 0 bases, leaving 17 bases between them.

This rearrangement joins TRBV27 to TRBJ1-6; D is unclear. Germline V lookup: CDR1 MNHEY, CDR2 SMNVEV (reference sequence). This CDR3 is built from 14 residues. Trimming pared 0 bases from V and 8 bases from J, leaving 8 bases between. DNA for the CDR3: TGTGCCAGCAGTTTATCCGGATCTTATTCACCCCTCCACTTT. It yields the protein CASSLSGSYSPLHF.

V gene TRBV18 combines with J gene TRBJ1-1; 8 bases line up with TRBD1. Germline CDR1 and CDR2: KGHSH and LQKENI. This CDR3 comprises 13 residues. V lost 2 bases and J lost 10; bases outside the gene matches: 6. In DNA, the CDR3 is TGTGCCAGCTCACCATCTGACAGGGGTCGAGCTTTCTTT. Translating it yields CASSPSDRGRAFF.

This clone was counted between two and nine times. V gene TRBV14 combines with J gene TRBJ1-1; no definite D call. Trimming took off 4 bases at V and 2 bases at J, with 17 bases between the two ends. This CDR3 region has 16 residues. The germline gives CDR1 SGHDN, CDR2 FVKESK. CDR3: CASSPLFGTVNTEAFF. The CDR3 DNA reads TGTGCCAGCAGCCCACTTTTTGGTACAGTCAACACTGAAGCTTTCTTT.

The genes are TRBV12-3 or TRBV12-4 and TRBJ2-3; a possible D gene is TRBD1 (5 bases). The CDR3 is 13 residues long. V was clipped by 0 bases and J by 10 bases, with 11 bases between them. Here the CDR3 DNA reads TGTGCCAGCAGTTTAGCGCAGGGAAGGGCGCAGTATTTT. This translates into CASSLAQGRAQYF.

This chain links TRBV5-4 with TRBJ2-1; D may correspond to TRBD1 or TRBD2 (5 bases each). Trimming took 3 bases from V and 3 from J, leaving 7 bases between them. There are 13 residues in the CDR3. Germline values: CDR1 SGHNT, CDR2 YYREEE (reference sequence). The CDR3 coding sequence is TGTGCCAGCAGCTGGGACCTCTACAATGAGCAGTTCTTC. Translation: CASSWDLYNEQFF.

The chain's CDR3 is CSVETGNGYTF. CDR3 coding DNA: TGCAGCGTTGAGACAGGGAATGGCTACACCTTC. The chain employs TRBV29-1 and TRBJ1-2; 7 nucleotides line up with TRBD1. The V and J ends lost 3 bases and 6 bases, in that order; junction bases with no gene match: 1. The germline V gene has CDR1 SQVTM and CDR2 ANQGSEA. CDR3 length equals 11 residues.

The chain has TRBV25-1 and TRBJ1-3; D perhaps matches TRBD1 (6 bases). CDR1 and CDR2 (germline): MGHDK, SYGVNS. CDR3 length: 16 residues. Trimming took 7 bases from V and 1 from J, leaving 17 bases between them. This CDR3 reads CASTSRDIESGNTIYF. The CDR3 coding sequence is TGTGCCAGCACAAGCCGGGACATAGAATCTGGAAACACCATATATTTT.

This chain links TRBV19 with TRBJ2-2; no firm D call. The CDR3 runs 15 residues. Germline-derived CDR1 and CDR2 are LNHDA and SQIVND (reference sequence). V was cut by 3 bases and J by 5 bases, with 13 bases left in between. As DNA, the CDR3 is TGTGCCAGTAGTATTGTCGAGGTTCGGACCGGGGAGCTGTTTTTT. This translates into CASSIVEVRTGELFF. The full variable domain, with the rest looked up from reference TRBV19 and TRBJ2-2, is DGGITQSPKYLFRKEGQNVTLSCEQNLNHDAMYWYRQDPGQGLRLIYYSQIVNDFQKGDIAEGYSVSREKKESFPLTVTSAQKNPTAFYLCASSIVEVRTGELFFGEGSRLTVL.

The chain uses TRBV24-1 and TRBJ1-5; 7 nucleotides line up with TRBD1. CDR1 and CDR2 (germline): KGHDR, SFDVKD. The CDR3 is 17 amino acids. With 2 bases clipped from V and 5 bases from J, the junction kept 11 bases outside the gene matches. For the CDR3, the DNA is TGTGCCACCAGTGATTCCGGGACAGTCGGGAGGTATCAGCCCCAGCATTTT. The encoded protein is CATSDSGTVGRYQPQHF.

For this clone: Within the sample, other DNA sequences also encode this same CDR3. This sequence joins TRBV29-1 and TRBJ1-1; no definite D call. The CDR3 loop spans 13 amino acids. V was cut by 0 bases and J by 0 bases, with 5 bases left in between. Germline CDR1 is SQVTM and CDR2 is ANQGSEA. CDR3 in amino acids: CSVEDRLNTEAFF. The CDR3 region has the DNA TGCAGCGTTGAAGATAGACTGAACACTGAAGCTTTCTTT.

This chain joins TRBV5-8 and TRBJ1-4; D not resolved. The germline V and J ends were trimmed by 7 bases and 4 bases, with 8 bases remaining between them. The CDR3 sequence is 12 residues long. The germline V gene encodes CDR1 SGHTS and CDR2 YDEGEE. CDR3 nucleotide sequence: TGTGCCAGCTTGGGCCGTAATGAAAAACTGTTTTTT. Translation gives CASLGRNEKLFF.